The 21 T cell receptor beta chains in this list originate from one sample, sequenced in a study of cytomegalovirus exposure and HLA in healthy donors. Primers for the PCR totalled 60 Vbeta and 13 Jbeta. The table came from immunoSEQ multiplex PCR; TCRdb's copy has only in-frame clones and leaves some out. The sample includes 160,000 or so clones, about three quarters of them seen just once. Material: PBMCs. Receptors originate from a woman in her thirties or forties in good health and CMV-seropositive.

This clone occurred once. This chain joins TRBV9 and TRBJ2-7; 9 bases fit TRBD1. Unmatched junction bases numbered 8, after V lost 3 bases and J lost 4 bases. This CDR3 is built from 15 residues. Germline CDR1 reads SGDLS; CDR2 reads YYNGEE. The CDR3 nucleotides read TGTGCCAGCAGCGCGCCCCGGGACAGGGAATACGAGCAGTACTTC. This codes for CASSAPRDREYEQYF.

Details on this clone: Sequence at one end of the junction differs from germline and may be a read error. The chain links TRBV30 to TRBJ1-1; 7 bases agree with TRBD1. CDR1 and CDR2 from the germline V gene are GTSNPN and SVGIG (reference sequence). The CDR3 sequence is 14 residues long. The CDR3 nucleotides are TGTGCCTGGAGTGGAGGGACAGTGAATACTGAAGCTTTCTTT. It specifies CAWSGGTVNTEAFF.

CDR3: CASSRGTSGGGDTQYF. The CDR3 coding sequence is TGTGCCAGCTCACGAGGGACTAGCGGGGGCGGAGATACGCAGTATTTT. This chain uses TRBV18 with TRBJ2-3; 14 bases agree with TRBD2. Unmatched junction bases numbered 5, after V lost 4 bases and J lost 5 bases. The CDR3 contains 16 residues. CDR1 is KGHSH and CDR2 is LQKENI in the germline V gene.

The rearrangement uses TRBV25-1 and TRBJ2-2; tentative D call: TRBD1 (5 bases). Per the germline V gene, CDR1 is MGHDK and CDR2 is SYGVNS. V was trimmed by 3 bases and J by 6 bases, leaving 11 bases between them. This CDR3 is built from 14 residues. CDR3 nucleotide sequence: TGTGCCAGCAGTGAGATTCAGGGCCCCGGGGAGCTGTTTTTT. It codes for CASSEIQGPGELFF.

The rearrangement uses TRBV29-1 and TRBJ1-2; no definite D call. Germline values: CDR1 SQVTM, CDR2 ANQGSEA. V dropped 5 bases and J dropped 10 bases, with 14 bases sitting between them. The CDR3 covers 11 residues. The CDR3 here is CSVRNGIIYTF. In nucleotides, the CDR3 is TGCAGCGTTCGGAACGGGATTATCTACACCTTC.

The chain combines TRBV5-1 with TRBJ2-1; 9 nucleotides agree with TRBD2. The CDR3 runs 15 residues. CDR1 is SGHRS, CDR2 YFSETQ, per germline. Trimming cost V 1 base and J 8 bases; bases outside gene matches: 7. CDR3 nucleotide sequence: TGCGCCAGCAGCTTGAGCAGCGGGGGGAAGGATGAGCAGTTCTTC. Amino acid sequence: CASSLSSGGKDEQFF.

This chain joins TRBV19 and TRBJ2-7; no reliable D call. The CDR3 contains 13 residues. V was pared by 6 bases and J by 3 bases, with 12 bases between. The germline gives CDR1 LNHDA, CDR2 SQIVND (reference sequence). The CDR3 is CASSTLSSYEQYF. DNA of the CDR3: TGTGCCAGTAGCACCCTAAGTAGCTACGAGCAGTACTTC.

The chain uses TRBV29-1 and TRBJ2-7, with 9 nucleotides matching TRBD1. The CDR3 is made up of 12 amino acids. Germline values: CDR1 SQVTM, CDR2 ANQGSEA. The V gene end was trimmed by 4 bases and the J gene end by 3 bases; junction bases not matched to a gene: 1. The CDR3 DNA sequence: TGCAGCGTTGGACAGGGGGGCTACGAGCAGTACTTC. It specifies CSVGQGGYEQYF.

This clone showed up just a few times. The J gene is TRBJ1-5, the V gene TRBV28, with unresolved D. The CDR3 loop spans 11 amino acids. Germline CDR1 and CDR2: MDHEN and SYDVKM. The V end was cut by 5 bases, the J end by 6 bases, with 5 bases between. This CDR3 reads CASSIGQPQHF. The DNA for the CDR3 is TGTGCCAGCAGTATCGGTCAGCCCCAGCATTTT.

This sequence joins TRBV11-2 and TRBJ2-3; possibly TRBD2 for D (7 bases). Germline lookup yields CDR1 SGHAT and CDR2 FQNNGV. The CDR3 is made up of 17 amino acids. Deletions cut 4 bases from V and 6 bases from J, with 23 bases between. The CDR3 sequence is CASSSHRWGGRLDTQYF. The CDR3 DNA is TGTGCCAGCAGCTCCCACCGGTGGGGGGGCCGTCTCGATACGCAGTATTTT.

As regards this clone: An end of the junction does not agree with germline; a read error may underlie this. This chain uses TRBV10-3 with TRBJ2-3; 9 nucleotides line up with TRBD1. CDR1 is ENHRY and CDR2 is SYGVKD in the germline V gene. The CDR3 runs to 14 residues. The chain's CDR3 is CAITDRGDADAQYF. The DNA for the CDR3 is TGTGCCATCACAGACAGGGGGGACGCAGATGCGCAGTATTTT.

The chain has TRBV29-1 and TRBJ1-1; 8 nucleotides agree with TRBD1. Germline V CDR1 and CDR2: SQVTM, ANQGSEA. J gave up 5 bases and V 8 bases, and 10 bases lay outside the gene matches. This CDR3 spans 13 amino acids. The CDR3 DNA reads as TGCAGCTTCTCCTACAGGGGGGGTACTGAAGCTTTCTTT. Protein product: CSFSYRGGTEAFF.

About this clone itself: Other nucleotide sequences in the sample specify the same CDR3. The CDR3 nucleotides read TGCGCCAGCAGCCTGGGGGGGACAGGCTTCTACGAGCAGTACTTC. Translated: CASSLGGTGFYEQYF. The V gene is TRBV5-1, the J gene TRBJ2-7; TRBD1 is a possible D gene (8 bases). Germline V lookup: CDR1 SGHRS, CDR2 YFSETQ. This CDR3 is built from 15 residues. V lost 4 bases to trimming and J lost 3 bases, with 17 bases between them.

CDR3 amino acids: CASSLILAGSNNEQFF. In DNA form, the CDR3 reads TGCGCCAGCAGCTTGATACTAGCGGGGTCTAACAATGAGCAGTTCTTC. J is TRBJ2-1 and V is TRBV5-1; TRBD2 matches 10 bases. The length of the CDR3 is 16 residues. Per the germline V gene, CDR1 is SGHRS and CDR2 is YFSETQ. With 1 base clipped from V and 5 bases from J, the junction kept 6 bases outside the gene matches.

This sequence joins TRBV29-1 and TRBJ2-1; 7 bases map to TRBD2. V shed 5 bases and J 6 bases; nucleotides not matched to a gene: 10. Germline assignment: CDR1 SQVTM and CDR2 ANQGSEA. The CDR3 is made up of 14 amino acids. The chain's CDR3 is CSVRIPGGFNEQFF. DNA of the CDR3: TGCAGCGTTCGCATCCCGGGGGGATTCAATGAGCAGTTCTTC.

The rearrangement uses TRBV5-1 and TRBJ2-7; 8 bases line up with TRBD2. The germline V gene has CDR1 SGHRS and CDR2 YFSETQ. V shed 7 bases, J shed 0 bases, and the junction held 9 bases outside the gene matches. CDR3 length: 15 amino acids. CDR3 in DNA: TGCGCCAGCTCCATTAGCGGGGCGACCTCCTACGAGCAGTACTTC. Translated, it gives CASSISGATSYEQYF. Using reference TRBV5-1 and TRBJ2-7 for the parts outside the CDR3, the full variable domain is KAGVTQTPRYLIKTRGQQVTLSCSPISGHRSVSWYQQTPGQGLQFLFEYFSETQRNKGNFPGRFSGRQFSNSRSEMNVSTLELGDSALYLCASSISGATSYEQYFGPGTRLTVT.

The chain couples TRBV28 to TRBJ1-2; no firm D call. V lost 5 bases, J lost 9 bases, and 10 bases lay in between. Germline CDR1 MDHEN, CDR2 SYDVKM. The CDR3 has 11 residues. The CDR3, as DNA: TGTGCCAGCAGTCAGGACTTTCGCTACACCTTC. Translating gives CASSQDFRYTF.

This chain links TRBV5-4 with TRBJ2-5; the match to TRBD2 covers 7 bases. This CDR3 is 16 amino acids long. The V and J ends lost 0 bases and 3 bases, in that order; junction bases with no gene match: 8. Germline V CDR1 and CDR2: SGHNT, YYREEE (reference sequence). This chain's CDR3 is CASSLAGRGTEETQYF. The CDR3 DNA follows: TGTGCCAGCAGCTTGGCCGGGCGGGGGACTGAAGAGACCCAGTACTTC.

This clone was recorded only once. This sequence joins TRBV7-2 and TRBJ1-1; tentatively, D is TRBD1 (6 bases). V was shortened by 6 bases and J by 11 bases, with 13 bases between the two germline ends. The length of the CDR3 is 11 residues. From germline, CDR1 is SGHTA and CDR2 FQGNSA. CDR3 nucleotide sequence: TGTGCCAGCAGTACAGGGATGTTGGCTTTCTTT. This gives the protein CASSTGMLAFF. Full variable domain (rest looked up from reference TRBV7-2 and TRBJ1-1): GAGVSQSPSNKVTEKGKDVELRCDPISGHTALYWYRQSLGQGLEFLIYFQGNSAPDKSGLPSDRFSAERTGGSVSTLTIQRTQQEDSAVYLCASSTGMLAFFGQGTRLTVV.

The chain employs TRBV2 and TRBJ1-2; D not certain. The V end was cut by 6 bases, the J end by 0 bases, with 14 bases between. The CDR3 loop spans 15 amino acids. Germline CDR1 is SNHLY and CDR2 is FYNNEI. Written as DNA, the CDR3 is TGTGCCAGCAGAGTTACAGTTTCCCCTAACTATGGCTACACCTTC. Translating gives CASRVTVSPNYGYTF.

Details on this clone: A read error may account for a junction end that differs from germline. The chain carries TRBV7-9 and TRBJ2-3, with D possibly TRBD1 on 6 matching bases. Germline V gene sequence: CDR1 SEHNR, CDR2 FQNEAQ (reference sequence). CDR3 length: 16 residues. CDR3 DNA sequence: TGTTCCAGCAGCATCTGGACAGTTACTCTCACAGATACGCAGTATTTT. This gives the protein CSSSIWTVTLTDTQYF.